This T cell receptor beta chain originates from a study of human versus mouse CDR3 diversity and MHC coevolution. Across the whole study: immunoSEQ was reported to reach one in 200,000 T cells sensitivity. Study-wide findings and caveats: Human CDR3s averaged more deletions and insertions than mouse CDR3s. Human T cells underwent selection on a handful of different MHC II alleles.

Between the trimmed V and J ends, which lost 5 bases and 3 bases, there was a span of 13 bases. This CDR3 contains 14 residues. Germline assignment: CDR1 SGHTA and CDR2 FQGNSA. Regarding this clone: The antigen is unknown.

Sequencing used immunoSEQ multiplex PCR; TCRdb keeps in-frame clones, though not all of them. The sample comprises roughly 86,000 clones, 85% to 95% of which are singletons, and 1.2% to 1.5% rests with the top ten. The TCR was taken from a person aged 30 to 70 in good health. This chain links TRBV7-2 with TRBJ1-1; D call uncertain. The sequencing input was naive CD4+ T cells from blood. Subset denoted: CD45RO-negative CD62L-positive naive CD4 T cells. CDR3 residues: CASSNILEDTEAFF. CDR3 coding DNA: TGTGCCAGCAGCAACATCCTAGAGGACACTGAAGCTTTCTTT. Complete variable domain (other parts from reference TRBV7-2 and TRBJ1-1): GAGVSQSPSNKVTEKGKDVELRCDPISGHTALYWYRQSLGQGLEFLIYFQGNSAPDKSGLPSDRFSAERTGGSVSTLTIQRTQQEDSAVYLCASSNILEDTEAFFGQGTRLTVV.